Below are 30 T cell receptor beta chains sequenced from a single sample in a study of OX40 agonist ivuxolimab in advanced cancers. Libraries were prepared by immunoSEQ multiplex PCR; TCRdb keeps only in-frame clonotypes and omits some of them. The repertoire has 53,000 or so clones, nearly 80% of them found once; the top ten carry around 2.4%. The sample was CD4+ or CD8+ T cells sorted from blood, taken in a trial of the OX40 agonist ivuxolimab. The receptors were gathered from an adult with an advanced solid tumor such as melanoma, head and neck, liver or kidney cancer.

This clone was recorded once. The rearrangement joins TRBV5-1 to TRBJ2-7; D is unresolved. The CDR3 extends over 12 amino acids. The germline V and J ends were trimmed by 2 bases and 7 bases, with 10 bases remaining between them. Germline V CDR1 and CDR2: SGHRS, YFSETQ. CDR3 DNA: TGCGCCAGCAGCTTTGAATTTAGGGAGCAGTACTTC. This encodes CASSFEFREQYF.

The genes are TRBV27 and TRBJ1-2; maybe TRBD1 (6 bases). This CDR3 comprises 18 residues. Germline assignment: CDR1 MNHEY and CDR2 SMNVEV (reference sequence). Trimming cost V 3 bases and J 6 bases, with 26 bases left between them. The CDR3 protein is CASSFGLWQGQPVHGYTF. The CDR3 DNA reads as TGTGCCAGCAGTTTTGGTCTGTGGCAGGGGCAACCTGTTCATGGCTACACCTTC.

This chain links TRBV6-5 with TRBJ1-6; the D gene is possibly TRBD1 (6 bases). Trimming took off 4 bases at V and 9 bases at J, with 13 bases between the two ends. CDR3 length: 14 amino acids. The germline CDR1 and CDR2 sequences are MNHEY and SVGAGI. The CDR3: CASSSRDTFSPLHF. The CDR3 DNA sequence: TGTGCCAGCAGTTCGCGGGACACCTTTTCACCCCTCCACTTT.

The chain couples TRBV30 to TRBJ2-2, with 11 positions matching TRBD2. The CDR3 length is 17 residues. The germline CDR1 and CDR2 sequences are GTSNPN and SVGIG (reference sequence). Losses at the gene ends were 7 bases for V and 5 bases for J; bases not matched to a gene: 15. The CDR3 is CASSLFLAGGKTGELFF. CDR3 bases: TGTGCCTCCTCACTTTTTCTAGCGGGAGGAAAAACCGGGGAGCTGTTTTTT. The variable domain in full, with the rest retrieved from reference TRBV30 and TRBJ2-2, is SQTIHQWPATLVQPVGSPLSLECTVEGTSNPNLYWYRQAAGRGLQLLFYSVGIGQISSEVPQNLSASRPQDRQFILSSKKLLLSDSGFYLCASSLFLAGGKTGELFFGEGSRLTVL.

This clone has a handful of counts. The CDR3 sequence: CASTLGQHYGYTF. Here the CDR3 DNA reads TGTGCCAGCACACTGGGACAGCACTATGGCTACACCTTC. V is TRBV6-1 and J is TRBJ1-2, with 7 bases matching TRBD1. V was pared by 7 bases and J by 3 bases, with 5 bases of the junction left unmatched. This CDR3 is built from 13 residues. The V gene's germline CDR1 is MNHNS and CDR2 SASEGT.

This chain joins TRBV4-2 and TRBJ2-5, with 11 bases that match TRBD2. The V and J ends lost 2 bases and 3 bases, in that order; junction bases with no gene match: 5. Germline loops: CDR1 LGHNA, CDR2 YNFKEQ. This CDR3 spans 16 amino acids. CDR3 bases: TGTGCCAGCAGCCAAAAACCGGGACTAGCGGAAGAGACCCAGTACTTC. As protein: CASSQKPGLAEETQYF.

This chain uses TRBV20-1 with TRBJ1-2; TRBD1 aligns across 10 bases. Germline CDR1 DFQATT, CDR2 SNEGSKA (reference sequence). This CDR3 contains 11 residues. The CDR3 nucleotides read TGCAGAGCGACAGGGGGCGATGGCTACACCTTC. Residues: CRATGGDGYTF.

V and J are TRBV5-1 and TRBJ2-5; tentatively, D is TRBD1 (5 bases). The CDR3 has 15 amino acids. Germline V gene sequence: CDR1 SGHRS, CDR2 YFSETQ. Trimming stripped 0 bases from V and 4 bases from J, with 13 bases between. The CDR3 DNA follows: TGCGCCAGCAGCTTGGCCATAGGGGTGGGAGAGACCCAGTACTTC. It yields the protein CASSLAIGVGETQYF.

The chain recombines TRBV11-3 with TRBJ1-1; no reliable D call. CDR1 SGHNT and CDR2 YENEEA come from the germline V gene. The CDR3 length is 14 residues. The ends were cut back, 1 base at V and 5 bases at J, with 11 bases in the middle. The CDR3 is CASSLGGRMTEAFF. The CDR3 DNA reads TGTGCCAGCAGCTTAGGAGGCAGGATGACTGAAGCTTTCTTT.

This chain joins TRBV11-3 and TRBJ2-1, with TRBD2 as a possible D gene (5 bases). Deletions cut 5 bases from V and 8 bases from J, with 13 bases between. In germline, CDR1 is SGHNT, CDR2 YENEEA. The CDR3 covers 13 residues. CDR3 sequence reads: CASSVTGNHEQFF. The DNA for the CDR3 is TGTGCCAGCAGCGTTACGGGGAACCATGAGCAGTTCTTC.

V usage is TRBV19 and J usage is TRBJ1-5, with a tentative D call TRBD1 (6 bases). The CDR3 loop spans 13 amino acids. Trimming took 5 bases from V and 5 from J, leaving 10 bases between them. The V gene's germline CDR1 is LNHDA and CDR2 SQIVND (reference sequence). The chain's CDR3 is CASSSGQYQPQHF. CDR3 DNA: TGTGCCAGTAGTTCAGGACAGTATCAGCCCCAGCATTTT.

This clone was counted a single time. This chain joins TRBV27 and TRBJ2-1; 11 bases align to TRBD2. The V gene end was trimmed by 6 bases and the J gene end by 6 bases; junction bases not matched to a gene: 4. CDR3 size: 14 residues. Germline V gene data show CDR1 as MNHEY and CDR2 as SMNVEV (reference sequence). In DNA, the CDR3 is TGTGCCAGCAGGGGACTAGCGGCAGGCAATGAGCAGTTCTTC. Translated: CASRGLAAGNEQFF.

The V and J genes are TRBV30 and TRBJ1-5; TRBD1 agrees at 7 bases. The V gene end was trimmed by 2 bases and the J gene end by 6 bases; junction bases not matched to a gene: 7. CDR1 and CDR2 from the germline V gene are GTSNPN and SVGIG (reference sequence). The CDR3 covers 14 residues. CDR3 sequence: CAWSTGAGIQPQHF. CDR3 DNA sequence: TGTGCCTGGAGTACAGGGGCCGGGATTCAGCCCCAGCATTTT.

The rearrangement joins TRBV19 to TRBJ2-2; D unclear. Between the trimmed V and J ends, which lost 7 bases and 6 bases, there was a span of 9 bases. The CDR3 covers 12 residues. Germline CDR1 LNHDA, CDR2 SQIVND (reference sequence). CDR3 protein: CASNAYAGELFF. CDR3 DNA sequence: TGTGCCAGTAATGCCTACGCCGGGGAGCTGTTTTTT. The full variable domain, with the rest looked up from reference TRBV19 and TRBJ2-2, is DGGITQSPKYLFRKEGQNVTLSCEQNLNHDAMYWYRQDPGQGLRLIYYSQIVNDFQKGDIAEGYSVSREKKESFPLTVTSAQKNPTAFYLCASNAYAGELFFGEGSRLTVL.

This clone came up once. The chain couples TRBV2 to TRBJ2-2, with D perhaps given as TRBD1 or TRBD2 (6 bases each). CDR3 length equals 15 residues. Trimming stripped 10 bases from V and 5 bases from J, with 20 bases between. Per germline, CDR1 SNHLY and CDR2 FYNNEI. The CDR3 is CATRGEGGGTGELFF. The CDR3 DNA sequence: TGTGCCACAAGGGGAGAGGGGGGCGGTACCGGGGAGCTGTTTTTT.

This clone was seen a single time. At one end the junction does not follow the germline gene, possibly because of a read error. This sequence joins TRBV6-6 and TRBJ2-2; possible D gene TRBD2, 6 bases. The CDR3 consists of 13 residues. From germline, CDR1 is MNHNY and CDR2 SVGAGI (reference sequence). CDR3 sequence: CASSPRDAGGLFF. For the CDR3, the DNA is TGTGCCAGCAGCCCTAGGGACGCCGGGGGGCTGTTTTTT.

The CDR3 nucleotides are TGCGCCAGCAGCCAAGCTTCCGGGACAGTCGAGCAGTTCTTC. This translates into CASSQASGTVEQFF. The chain uses TRBV4-1 and TRBJ2-1; TRBD1 matches at 7 bases. CDR1 is MGHRA and CDR2 is YSYEKL in the germline V gene. The J segment lost 10 bases and the V segment lost 1 base, leaving 7 bases of the junction unmatched. This CDR3 is built from 14 residues.

This CDR3 reads CASSLQGNEQFF. CDR3 bases: TGTGCCAGCAGTCTACAGGGGAATGAGCAGTTCTTC. The rearrangement links TRBV6-5 to TRBJ2-1; 7 bases map to TRBD1. CDR3 length: 12 amino acids. CDR1 MNHEY and CDR2 SVGAGI come from the germline V gene. J gave up 7 bases and V 5 bases, and 2 bases lay outside the gene matches.

The chain is built from TRBV27 and TRBJ2-5, with D hard to call. Germline CDR1 and CDR2: MNHEY and SMNVEV (reference sequence). CDR3 size: 11 residues. V lost 7 bases and J lost 5, with 8 bases in between. The CDR3 DNA is TGTGCCAGCAAATTTCTGGAGACCCAGTACTTC. Translation gives CASKFLETQYF.

The chain's CDR3 is CASKIGTGSDEQYF. In DNA form, the CDR3 reads TGTGCCAGCAAGATCGGGACAGGGTCTGACGAGCAGTACTTC. The chain employs TRBV7-2 and TRBJ2-7; 9 bases line up with TRBD1. The CDR3 runs 14 residues. From germline, CDR1 is SGHTA and CDR2 FQGNSA. The ends lost 7 bases at V and 5 bases at J; junction bases unmatched: 9.

This rearrangement joins TRBV2 to TRBJ2-2, with D perhaps matching TRBD2 (5 bases). The germline V gene has CDR1 SNHLY and CDR2 FYNNEI. This CDR3 is 15 amino acids long. V was cut by 7 bases and J by 5 bases, with 17 bases left in between. As DNA, the CDR3 is TGTGCCAGCACCTTGGACGGCCGGGAAACCGGGGAGCTGTTTTTT. Translated, it gives CASTLDGRETGELFF.

V and J are TRBV11-2 and TRBJ2-2, with unresolved D. This CDR3 has 14 amino acids. CDR1 SGHAT and CDR2 FQNNGV come from the germline V gene. V gave up 2 bases and J gave up 1 base, with 5 bases separating them. CDR3 DNA sequence: TGTGCCAGCAGCTTATCAGGGAACACCGGGGAGCTGTTTTTT. This encodes CASSLSGNTGELFF.

The rearrangement links TRBV2 to TRBJ1-5, with a possible D match to TRBD1 (6 bases). Germline V gives CDR1 SNHLY, CDR2 FYNNEI. V was trimmed by 5 bases and J by 2 bases, leaving 13 bases between them. The CDR3 contains 15 residues. In DNA, the CDR3 is TGTGCCAGCAGTCCCAGGGGAGCGCGCAATCAGCCCCAGCATTTT. Translation: CASSPRGARNQPQHF.

V is TRBV7-2 and J is TRBJ1-2; no reliable D call. CDR3 length: 12 amino acids. The germline CDR1 and CDR2 sequences are SGHTA and FQGNSA. Trimming removed 5 bases from V and 1 base from J, with 5 bases in between. The CDR3 DNA follows: TGTGCCAGCAGCCCCCTTAACTATGGCTACACCTTC. It is translated as CASSPLNYGYTF.

The chain carries TRBV27 and TRBJ1-2, with 12 bases aligning to TRBD1. There are 16 residues in the CDR3. V shed 0 bases and J 7 bases; nucleotides not matched to a gene: 6. Germline CDR1 reads MNHEY; CDR2 reads SMNVEV (reference sequence). CDR3 sequence: CASSLSWDRGRSGYTF. CDR3 in DNA: TGTGCCAGCAGTTTATCTTGGGACAGGGGGCGGAGTGGCTACACCTTC.

The chain has TRBV6-6 and TRBJ2-3; unclear D gene. V was trimmed by 0 bases and J by 0 bases, leaving 7 bases between them. The CDR3 extends over 15 amino acids. The V gene's germline CDR1 is MNHNY and CDR2 SVGAGI (reference sequence). The CDR3 region has the DNA TGTGCCAGCAGTTACTCGTCAGCTAGCACAGATACGCAGTATTTT. Protein sequence: CASSYSSASTDTQYF.

This chain joins TRBV25-1 and TRBJ2-6; possibly TRBD2 for D (5 bases). The CDR3 spans 18 residues. From germline, CDR1 is MGHDK and CDR2 SYGVNS. Deletions cut 2 bases from V and 0 bases from J, with 14 bases between. The CDR3 DNA sequence: TGTGCCAGCAGTGAAAGCGCTAGCCGCGCCTCTGGGGCCAACGTCCTGACTTTC. Its protein product is CASSESASRASGANVLTF.

In this sample, this clone turned up a few times. The rearrangement uses TRBV5-1 and TRBJ2-1, with D possibly matching TRBD2 (6 bases). V was shortened by 4 bases and J by 4 bases, with 21 bases between the two germline ends. The CDR3 length is 17 residues. Germline CDR1 and CDR2: SGHRS and YFSETQ. In DNA, the CDR3 is TGCGCCAGCAGCCCCGGGACTTCGGGGTCTATTTACAATGAGCAGTTCTTC. Protein sequence: CASSPGTSGSIYNEQFF.

The genes are TRBV7-9 and TRBJ1-1, with D possibly being TRBD1 (6 bases). The V gene lost 5 bases and the J gene lost 3 bases, with 19 bases spanning the gap. The CDR3 runs to 16 residues. Germline V gene lookup returns CDR1 SEHNR and CDR2 FQNEAQ (reference sequence). The CDR3 spells CASSPSRGAYYTEAFF. The CDR3 nucleotides are TGTGCCAGCAGCCCCTCCCGGGGGGCGTATTACACTGAAGCTTTCTTT.

The chain employs TRBV7-2 and TRBJ1-1, with D hard to call. Between the trimmed V and J ends, which lost 0 bases and 6 bases, there was a span of 8 bases. The CDR3 runs to 13 residues. CDR1 is SGHTA, CDR2 FQGNSA, per germline. In nucleotides, the CDR3 is TGTGCCAGCAGCTTAGCGCTTTTCGCTGAAGCTTTCTTT. Its translation is CASSLALFAEAFF.